This T cell receptor (beta chain) was documented in a study of CD8+CD57+ T cells in acquired aplastic anemia. It was patients with CD8+CD57+ cell expansion by flow cytometry who were chosen for sequencing. TCR beta VDJ and CDR3 were profiled, and genomic DNA was the template. TCRdb recomputed calls from the reads with MiXCR, one row per CDR3 protein. Of hundreds of thousands of distinct CDR3 sequences detected, around 30% appear once; the ten largest clones hold less than 1%. Many counts were recorded for this clonotype. The sequence was obtained from a human donor with aplastic anemia. Sample: sorted CD4+, CD8+, or CD8+CD57+ T cells (not recorded which) from PBMCs.

CDR3 region: CASNWGAGAYEQYF. DNA of the CDR3: TGTGCCAGCAATTGGGGGGCAGGGGCCTACGAGCAGTACTTC. V usage is TRBV7-2 and J usage is TRBJ2-7; perhaps D is TRBD1 or TRBD2 (6 bases each). CDR3 length: 14 amino acids. In germline, CDR1 is SGHTA, CDR2 FQGNSA. V was pared by 7 bases and J by 2 bases, with 15 bases between.